The 23 T cell receptor beta chains below all came from one sample that was sequenced in a study of cytomegalovirus exposure and HLA in healthy donors. The PCR used 60 Vbeta and 13 Jbeta primers. Some clones are missing from TCRdb's copy, which holds only in-frame ones; the method was immunoSEQ multiplex PCR. Of about 180,000 clones listed, 75% to 85% are singletons. Input material: PBMCs. These receptors originate from a woman in her sixties or seventies in good health and CMV-seropositive.

The rearrangement joins TRBV4-3 to TRBJ1-6, with D hard to call. CDR3 length equals 14 residues. The V gene lost 2 bases and the J gene lost 7 bases, with 9 bases spanning the gap. The germline gives CDR1 LGHNA, CDR2 YSLEER. CDR3 nucleotides: TGCGCCAGCAGCCAAACAACATTAAATTCACCCCTCCACTTT. Translating it yields CASSQTTLNSPLHF.

The chain couples TRBV28 to TRBJ2-1; 13 bases are a match to TRBD2. CDR3 length equals 16 residues. V shed 7 bases and J 7 bases; nucleotides not matched to a gene: 10. The germline CDR1 and CDR2 sequences are MDHEN and SYDVKM. The CDR3 DNA sequence: TGTGCCAGCAATCCTCCCGGGACTAGCGGGAATAATGAGCAGTTCTTC. Translating gives CASNPPGTSGNNEQFF. The full variable domain, its missing parts supplied by reference TRBV28 and TRBJ2-1, is DVKVTQSSRYLVKRTGEKVFLECVQDMDHENMFWYRQDPGLGLRLIYFSYDVKMKEKGDIPEGYSVSREKKERFSLILESASTNQTSMYLCASNPPGTSGNNEQFFGPGTRLTVL.

The chain has TRBV9 and TRBJ1-6, with D uncertain. There are 14 residues in the CDR3. Germline-derived CDR1 and CDR2 are SGDLS and YYNGEE. V was clipped by 0 bases and J by 6 bases, with 7 bases between them. CDR3 sequence: CASSVGQVNSPLHF. The CDR3 nucleotides are TGTGCCAGCAGCGTAGGGCAGGTTAATTCACCCCTCCACTTT.

A single count supports this clone. The chain recombines TRBV12-2 with TRBJ2-2; TRBD2, as called in the table, went unchecked against the DNA. TRBV12-2 is deemed a pseudogene. The CDR3 contains 16 residues. The CDR3 spells CASRLVGTSGRGELFF. CDR3 sequence (DNA): TGTGCAAGTCGCTTAGTGGGGACTAGCGGGAGAGGGGAGCTGTTTTTT.

The rearrangement joins TRBV6-1 to TRBJ1-2; 9 positions agree with TRBD1. The V gene end was trimmed by 5 bases and the J gene end by 0 bases; junction bases not matched to a gene: 4. CDR3 length: 15 amino acids. Germline V gene lookup returns CDR1 MNHNS and CDR2 SASEGT. Here the CDR3 DNA reads TGTGCCAGCAGTAGGACAGGGGTTACTAACTATGGCTACACCTTC. Protein sequence: CASSRTGVTNYGYTF.

This rearrangement joins TRBV28 to TRBJ2-1; 7 bases match TRBD2. Germline lookup yields CDR1 MDHEN and CDR2 SYDVKM. With 4 bases clipped from V and 8 bases from J, the junction kept 2 bases outside the gene matches. The CDR3 runs to 12 residues. Here the CDR3 reads CASSWTRDEQFF. CDR3 nucleotide sequence: TGTGCCAGCAGTTGGACTAGGGATGAGCAGTTCTTC.

This clone was seen a single time. The J gene is TRBJ2-7, the V gene TRBV5-6, with a weak D call TRBD1 (6 bases). V lost 2 bases, J lost 4 bases, and 13 bases lay in between. CDR1 SGHDT and CDR2 YYEEEE come from the germline V gene. The CDR3 runs to 14 residues. The CDR3 DNA follows: TGTGCCAGCAGCTTAACTCGGCAGGGGTACGAGCAGTACTTC. Its translation: CASSLTRQGYEQYF.

This chain links TRBV4-2 with TRBJ2-1; D possibly corresponds to TRBD2 (5 bases). The length of the CDR3 is 15 residues. The V gene's germline CDR1 is LGHNA and CDR2 YNFKEQ. The V gene lost 0 bases and the J gene lost 2 bases, with 8 bases spanning the gap. CDR3 loop: CASSQDLAPYNEQFF. CDR3 DNA sequence: TGTGCCAGCAGCCAAGATCTAGCCCCCTACAATGAGCAGTTCTTC.

The CDR3 nucleotides read TGTGCCAGCAGTTTGGCTAGCCAAGTCCAGTACTTC. Translating it yields CASSLASQVQYF. The J gene is TRBJ2-5, the V gene TRBV28, with D perhaps matching TRBD2 (5 bases). The CDR3 has 12 amino acids. Germline assignment: CDR1 MDHEN and CDR2 SYDVKM. V lost 3 bases to trimming and J lost 10 bases, with 12 bases between them.

J is TRBJ2-7 and V is TRBV5-1, with 10 bases that match TRBD1. V lost 4 bases, J lost 3 bases, and 4 bases stayed unmatched. Germline V gives CDR1 SGHRS, CDR2 YFSETQ. The CDR3 length is 14 residues. The CDR3 region has the DNA TGCGCCAGCAGCGACGGGACAGGGGACTACGAGCAGTACTTC. It codes for CASSDGTGDYEQYF.

The chain is built from TRBV12-5 and TRBJ1-1, with a tentative D call TRBD1 (6 bases). The CDR3 has 16 residues. The germline CDR1 and CDR2 sequences are LGHNT and FRNRAP. V shed 3 bases and J shed 4 bases, with 18 bases lying between them. Here the CDR3 reads CASGFVGAGRGTEAFF. In DNA, the CDR3 is TGTGCTAGTGGTTTTGTGGGGGCAGGGCGAGGCACTGAAGCTTTCTTT.

The V gene is TRBV30, the J gene TRBJ2-5, with unresolved D. The tail of the sequence fits TRBJ2-7 better, so the J call may be wrong. CDR3 size: 13 residues. Looked up from germline, CDR1 is GTSNPN and CDR2 is SVGIG (reference sequence). The CDR3 DNA reads as TGTGCCTCCAATCGGCCGGGTTCCTACGAGCAGTACTTC. The encoded protein is CASNRPGSYEQYF.

This chain uses TRBV11-3 with TRBJ1-3; possibly TRBD1 for D (6 bases). This CDR3 is 16 amino acids long. From germline, CDR1 is SGHNT and CDR2 YENEEA. Trimming took off 5 bases at V and 1 base at J, with 15 bases between the two ends. CDR3 nucleotides: TGTGCCAGCAGCCTACTACAGGGAAAGTCTGGAAACACCATATATTTT. Translating gives CASSLLQGKSGNTIYF.

The chain carries TRBV7-8 and TRBJ2-7, with D possibly TRBD1 on 5 matching bases. Trimming cost V 4 bases and J 4 bases, with 11 bases left between them. This CDR3 region has 13 residues. Germline CDR1 and CDR2: SGHVS and FQNEAQ. The CDR3 loop reads CASSWGIGYEQYF. Here the CDR3 DNA reads TGTGCCAGCAGCTGGGGCATAGGTTACGAGCAGTACTTC. Based on the CDR3 plus reference TRBV7-8 and TRBJ2-7, the full variable domain is GAGVSQSPRYKVAKRGQDVALRCDPISGHVSLFWYQQALGQGPEFLTYFQNEAQLDKSGLPSDRFFAERPEGSVSTLKIQRTQQEDSAVYLCASSWGIGYEQYFGPGTRLTVT.

This clone has just a few counts. This chain joins TRBV29-1 and TRBJ1-2; 7 bases map to TRBD1. The V and J ends lost 6 bases and 9 bases, in that order; junction bases with no gene match: 10. This CDR3 comprises 12 residues. CDR1 and CDR2 (germline): SQVTM, ANQGSEA. The CDR3 DNA reads as TGCAGCGTGACCCGGCGGGACAGTAGCTACACCTTC. It encodes CSVTRRDSSYTF.

The gene calls are TRBV5-4 and TRBJ2-1; 9 bases map to TRBD1. The CDR3 is 15 residues long. V gave up 4 bases and J gave up 7 bases; unmatched junction bases: 9. The germline V gene has CDR1 SGHNT and CDR2 YYREEE (reference sequence). CDR3 sequence (DNA): TGTGCCAGCAGCCCTCAGGGACAGGGTAGGAATGAGCAGTTCTTC. As protein: CASSPQGQGRNEQFF.

V and J are TRBV27 and TRBJ1-2, with a tentative D call TRBD1 (6 bases). Per germline, CDR1 MNHEY and CDR2 SMNVEV (reference sequence). This CDR3 is built from 13 residues. The germline V and J ends were trimmed by 4 bases and 8 bases, with 14 bases remaining between them. The CDR3 bases are TGTGCCAGCAGTTCTCCGCAGGGGTACGGCTACACCTTC. Translation gives CASSSPQGYGYTF.

V usage is TRBV5-1 and J usage is TRBJ1-5; TRBD1 matches 7 bases. The germline gives CDR1 SGHRS, CDR2 YFSETQ. This CDR3 is 15 amino acids long. Trimming removed 5 bases from V and 9 bases from J; junction bases left unmatched: 14. Here the CDR3 DNA reads TGCGCCAGCAGGCTATCTTGGACAGGCGGAGGGCCCCAGCATTTT. This encodes CASRLSWTGGGPQHF.

Concerning this clone itself: At one boundary the junction diverges from the germline segment, which might be a read error. The V call is TRBV10-3, the J call TRBJ2-7; no definite D call. CDR1 ENHRY and CDR2 SYGVKD come from the germline V gene. The CDR3 runs 12 residues. The CDR3 nucleotides are TGTGCCATCGGTGAATATACCTACGAGCAGTACTTC. Its translation: CAIGEYTYEQYF.

V and J are TRBV2 and TRBJ2-5; tentative D call: TRBD1 (6 bases). The V gene lost 4 bases and the J gene lost 2 bases, with 20 bases spanning the gap. The CDR3 totals 17 residues. Germline CDR1 SNHLY, CDR2 FYNNEI. The CDR3 nucleotides are TGTGCCAGCAGTGGGGAAGGACAGTTGATTTTGCAAGAGACCCAGTACTTC. It codes for CASSGEGQLILQETQYF.

The rearrangement uses TRBV7-9 and TRBJ2-1, with 10 positions matching TRBD1. This CDR3 comprises 15 residues. The V gene's germline CDR1 is SEHNR and CDR2 FQNEAQ (reference sequence). J lost 6 bases, V lost 5 bases, and 7 bases had no gene match. The chain's CDR3 is CASSKQGQGINEQFF. The CDR3 bases are TGTGCCAGCAGCAAACAGGGACAGGGGATCAATGAGCAGTTCTTC.

J is TRBJ2-5 and V is TRBV4-1; TRBD2 agrees at 11 bases. The junction had 15 bases not matched to a gene; V was cut back by 4 bases and J by 5 bases. The CDR3 sequence is 18 residues long. Germline-derived CDR1 and CDR2 are MGHRA and YSYEKL. CDR3 nucleotide sequence: TGCGCCAGCAGCCTGAATTTAGCGGGGGGGCCGATTGACGAGACCCAGTACTTC. The encoded protein is CASSLNLAGGPIDETQYF.

This clone was counted only a few times. This chain connects TRBV10-3 to TRBJ2-7; tentative D call: TRBD1 (6 bases). The CDR3 covers 11 residues. Trimming left V 10 bases short and J 4 bases short, with 11 bases between. Germline V CDR1 and CDR2: ENHRY, SYGVKD. The CDR3 coding sequence is TGTGCCAGTGAACAGGGTTACGAGCAGTACTTC. Translated: CASEQGYEQYF.